Below, one T cell receptor beta chain is given with its context. The CDR3 is made up of 19 amino acids. The germline gives CDR1 SGHTA, CDR2 FQGTGA. Trimming pared 0 bases from V and 1 base from J, leaving 19 bases between. This specimen comes from a study of blood T cell repertoires in COVID-19. Study details: From T cells, B-cell-depleted T cells, or PBMCs came the material, which was cDNA or gDNA.

Authors' analysis steps: From reference gene primer amplification, estimates of nucleated cell counts were derived. Generated by immunoSEQ multiplex PCR, the TCRdb table keeps only in-frame clones and is missing some. D and trimming were read from the DNA, whereas the V and J calls and clone size are those reported in that table. The sample includes fewer than 55,000 clones, 81% of them seen just once. Seattle enrolled patients during active infection and tracked them longitudinally. The chain combines TRBV7-3 with TRBJ2-1, with D perhaps TRBD1 (6 bases). The TCR originated in a woman over 75 with COVID-19, enrolled during active disease. Sequencing input: peripheral blood. CDR3 sequence reads: CASSLTNPGETPSYNEQFF. In nucleotides, the CDR3 is TGTGCCAGCAGCTTAACGAACCCAGGGGAAACGCCTTCCTACAATGAGCAGTTCTTC.